Listed here is a single T cell receptor (beta chain). The antigen is undetermined. Unrecorded immune exposure was likely among donors, who were nominally healthy when sampled. The entry originates in a study of cytomegalovirus exposure and HLA in healthy donors. The PCR employed 60 Vbeta primers together with 13 Jbeta primers. Measured with immunoSEQ multiplex PCR; TCRdb has only the in-frame clones, and not every one. The repertoire holds around 200,000 clones, approximately 85% seen once, with about 2% in the top ten. The CDR3 has 15 amino acids. With 0 bases removed from V and 0 bases from J, the gap between germline ends came to 7 bases. Germline CDR1 and CDR2: SGHTA and FQGNSA. The study, taken as a whole, reports: Later analysis identified about 18,000 TCR beta sequences associated with HLA alleles, using a false discovery rate threshold of 0.05.

This rearrangement joins TRBV7-2 to TRBJ2-3; D unresolved. The sequenced sample was PBMCs. The source of this sequence is a woman in her forties or fifties in good health and CMV-seronegative. In DNA form, the CDR3 reads TGTGCCAGCAGCTTAGCGGGCGTCAGCACAGATACGCAGTATTTT. Translating gives CASSLAGVSTDTQYF.